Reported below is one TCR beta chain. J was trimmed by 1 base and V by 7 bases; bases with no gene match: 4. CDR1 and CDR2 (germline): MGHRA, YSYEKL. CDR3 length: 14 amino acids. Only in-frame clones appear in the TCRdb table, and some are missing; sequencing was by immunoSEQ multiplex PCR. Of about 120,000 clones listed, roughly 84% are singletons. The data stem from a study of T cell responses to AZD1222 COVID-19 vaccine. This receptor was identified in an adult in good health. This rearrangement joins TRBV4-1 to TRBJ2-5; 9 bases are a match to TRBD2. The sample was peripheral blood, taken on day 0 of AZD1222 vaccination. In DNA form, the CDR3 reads TGCGCCAGCACCCGCGGGGGGGCCCAAGAGACCCAGTACTTC. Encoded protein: CASTRGGAQETQYF.